The rows below give T cell receptor beta chains drawn from one sample of a study of blood T cell repertoires in COVID-19. The data were produced by immunoSEQ multiplex PCR, yet TCRdb's version contains in-frame clones alone and is incomplete. The top ten clones hold 0.8% to 0.9% of a sample with more than 300,000 clones, 90% to 95% of them seen once. Sequencing input: PBMCs or T cells enriched from blood (not recorded which). These TCRs come from a woman in her thirties or forties who had been exposed to COVID-19. Both conserved end residues are part of each CDR3. The order of the fields is D gene, clone size, J gene, V gene, CDR3 protein, CDR3 DNA. A D gene is named only where the DNA matches it firmly. Rows give clone size only sometimes, using once, few, many, or a class for an expanded clone.

D gene: .; clone size: .; J gene: TRBJ1-1; V gene: TRBV6-4; CDR3 protein: CASRRDRSMNTEAFF; CDR3 DNA: TGTGCCAGCAGGCGAGACAGGTCCATGAACACTGAAGCTTTCTTT
D gene: .; clone size: .; J gene: TRBJ1-3; V gene: TRBV7-2; CDR3 protein: CASSRTVTNTIYF; CDR3 DNA: TGTGCCAGCAGCCGGACAGTTACTAACACCATATATTTT
D gene: .; clone size: .; J gene: TRBJ1-2; V gene: TRBV5-6; CDR3 protein: CASSVEEIFNYGYTF; CDR3 DNA: TGTGCCAGCAGCGTAGAGGAGATTTTTAACTATGGCTACACCTTC
D gene: .; clone size: .; J gene: TRBJ1-5; V gene: TRBV12-5; CDR3 protein: CASGSILLLTGRYQPQHF; CDR3 DNA: TGTGCTAGTGGTTCGATCCTCCTCCTGACAGGAAGGTATCAGCCCCAGCATTTT
D gene: .; clone size: .; J gene: TRBJ1-2; V gene: TRBV2; CDR3 protein: CASSEERGTTVGYTF; CDR3 DNA: TGTGCCAGCAGTGAAGAGAGGGGGACCACAGTTGGCTACACCTTC
D gene: .; clone size: .; J gene: TRBJ1-6; V gene: TRBV5-1; CDR3 protein: CASSLISEYNSPLHF; CDR3 DNA: TGCGCCAGCAGCTTGATATCAGAATATAATTCACCCCTCCACTTT
D gene: .; clone size: .; J gene: TRBJ2-5; V gene: TRBV7-2; CDR3 protein: CASSLGTGIQETQYF; CDR3 DNA: TGTGCCAGCAGCTTAGGGACCGGGATACAAGAGACCCAGTACTTC
D gene: .; clone size: .; J gene: TRBJ2-7; V gene: TRBV18; CDR3 protein: CASSLHAGRPKGEQYF; CDR3 DNA: TGTGCCAGCTCACTTCACGCAGGACGGCCGAAGGGGGAGCAGTACTTC
D gene: .; clone size: .; J gene: TRBJ2-1; V gene: TRBV6-5; CDR3 protein: CASSYGRSSNEQFF; CDR3 DNA: TGTGCCAGCAGTTACGGCCGTTCCAGCAATGAGCAGTTCTTC
D gene: TRBD2; clone size: .; J gene: TRBJ2-1; V gene: TRBV3-1/TRBV3-2; CDR3 protein: CASTGGLAGVEQFF; CDR3 DNA: TGTGCCAGCACCGGAGGACTAGCGGGAGTCGAGCAGTTCTTC
D gene: TRBD2; clone size: .; J gene: TRBJ2-1; V gene: TRBV7-9; CDR3 protein: CASSLPRSGGQPGEQFF; CDR3 DNA: TGTGCCAGCAGCTTACCTCGGAGCGGGGGGCAACCGGGTGAGCAGTTCTTC
D gene: .; clone size: .; J gene: TRBJ2-2; V gene: TRBV4-3; CDR3 protein: CASSQPSLGGELFF; CDR3 DNA: TGCGCCAGCAGCCAGCCCTCTCTCGGCGGGGAGCTGTTTTTT
D gene: .; clone size: few; J gene: TRBJ1-2; V gene: TRBV7-8; CDR3 protein: CASSLAMTGYGYTF; CDR3 DNA: TGTGCCAGCAGCTTAGCAATGACAGGTTATGGCTACACCTTC
D gene: TRBD1; clone size: once; J gene: TRBJ2-1; V gene: TRBV19; CDR3 protein: CASSIRTGSYNEQFF; CDR3 DNA: TGTGCCAGTAGTATCAGGACAGGGTCCTACAATGAGCAGTTCTTC
D gene: .; clone size: .; J gene: TRBJ2-5; V gene: TRBV2; CDR3 protein: CASSVTHRIQETQYF; CDR3 DNA: TGTGCCAGCAGTGTTACACACCGAATCCAAGAGACCCAGTACTTC
D gene: .; clone size: .; J gene: TRBJ1-2; V gene: TRBV7-2; CDR3 protein: CASSLADYGYTF; CDR3 DNA: TGTGCCAGCAGCTTAGCCGACTATGGCTACACCTTC
D gene: .; clone size: .; J gene: TRBJ2-3; V gene: TRBV4-3; CDR3 protein: CASSQDVLARGTQYF; CDR3 DNA: TGCGCCAGCAGCCAAGATGTACTAGCTAGAGGCACGCAGTATTTT
D gene: .; clone size: .; J gene: TRBJ1-2; V gene: TRBV5-5; CDR3 protein: CASSPGTYDNYGYTF; CDR3 DNA: TGTGCCAGCAGCCCCGGGACTTACGATAACTATGGCTACACCTTC
D gene: .; clone size: .; J gene: TRBJ2-7; V gene: TRBV18; CDR3 protein: CASSPGGGAYEQYF; CDR3 DNA: TGTGCCAGCTCCCCAGGAGGAGGGGCCTACGAGCAGTACTTC
D gene: TRBD2; clone size: .; J gene: TRBJ2-3; V gene: TRBV7-2; CDR3 protein: CASSLLAGGPDTQYF; CDR3 DNA: TGTGCCAGCAGCTTATTAGCGGGGGGGCCAGATACGCAGTATTTT
D gene: TRBD1; clone size: .; J gene: TRBJ1-5; V gene: TRBV24-1; CDR3 protein: CATSDLSMDRGHQPQHF; CDR3 DNA: TGTGCCACCAGTGATTTGAGCATGGACAGGGGGCATCAGCCCCAGCATTTT
D gene: TRBD2; clone size: .; J gene: TRBJ2-2; V gene: TRBV5-1; CDR3 protein: CASSFTYGGVTGELFF; CDR3 DNA: TGCGCCAGCAGCTTCACATACGGGGGGGTCACCGGGGAGCTGTTTTTT
D gene: .; clone size: once; J gene: TRBJ1-2; V gene: TRBV2; CDR3 protein: CASSGRTDYGYTF; CDR3 DNA: TGTGCCAGCAGCGGAAGGACAGATTATGGCTACACCTTC
D gene: .; clone size: .; J gene: TRBJ2-7; V gene: TRBV19; CDR3 protein: CASSIGGRTYEQYF; CDR3 DNA: TGTGCCAGTAGTATAGGGGGCAGAACCTACGAGCAGTACTTC
D gene: TRBD1; clone size: .; J gene: TRBJ2-7; V gene: TRBV5-8; CDR3 protein: CASSADRASYEQYF; CDR3 DNA: TGTGCCAGCAGCGCGGACAGGGCTTCCTACGAGCAGTACTTC
D gene: .; clone size: .; J gene: TRBJ1-1; V gene: TRBV18; CDR3 protein: CASSPPAGNTEAFF; CDR3 DNA: TGTGCCAGCTCACCACCGGCAGGGAACACTGAAGCTTTCTTT
D gene: .; clone size: .; J gene: TRBJ2-7; V gene: TRBV6-5; CDR3 protein: CASTRGSGYEQYF; CDR3 DNA: TGTGCCAGCACCAGGGGAAGTGGCTACGAGCAGTACTTC
D gene: TRBD1; clone size: .; J gene: TRBJ1-1; V gene: TRBV2; CDR3 protein: CASSERQGGTEAFF; CDR3 DNA: TGTGCCAGCAGTGAAAGACAGGGTGGCACTGAAGCTTTCTTT
D gene: TRBD1; clone size: .; J gene: TRBJ2-7; V gene: TRBV6-2/TRBV6-3; CDR3 protein: CASSLSGGNEQYF; CDR3 DNA: TGTGCCAGCAGTTTATCAGGGGGCAACGAGCAGTACTTC
D gene: TRBD1; clone size: .; J gene: TRBJ1-2; V gene: TRBV29-1; CDR3 protein: CSVSPGQGISVSGYTF; CDR3 DNA: TGCAGCGTTTCACCGGGACAGGGGATCTCCGTTTCTGGCTACACCTTC
D gene: TRBD1; clone size: .; J gene: TRBJ1-2; V gene: TRBV7-2; CDR3 protein: CASSSTGGGYGYTF; CDR3 DNA: TGTGCCAGCAGCTCCACAGGGGGCGGGTATGGCTACACCTTC
D gene: .; clone size: .; J gene: TRBJ1-1; V gene: TRBV12-3/TRBV12-4; CDR3 protein: CASSPGVSTEAFF; CDR3 DNA: TGTGCCAGCAGCCCGGGGGTGAGCACTGAAGCTTTCTTT
D gene: TRBD2; clone size: .; J gene: TRBJ2-2; V gene: TRBV6-2/TRBV6-3; CDR3 protein: CASSPLVLAVNTGELFF; CDR3 DNA: TGTGCCAGCAGTCCACTCGTCCTAGCGGTTAACACCGGGGAGCTGTTTTTT
D gene: .; clone size: .; J gene: TRBJ1-2; V gene: TRBV20-1; CDR3 protein: CSAGSNYGYTF; CDR3 DNA: TGCAGTGCGGGCTCTAACTATGGCTACACCTTC
D gene: TRBD1; clone size: .; J gene: TRBJ1-6; V gene: TRBV11-2; CDR3 protein: CASSLDRGQSPLHF; CDR3 DNA: TGTGCCAGCAGCTTGGACAGGGGGCAATCACCCCTCCACTTT
D gene: .; clone size: once; J gene: TRBJ1-1; V gene: TRBV7-9; CDR3 protein: CASSRGGAMNTEAFF; CDR3 DNA: TGTGCCAGCAGTCGGGGGGGCGCGATGAACACTGAAGCTTTCTTT
D gene: .; clone size: many; J gene: TRBJ1-3; V gene: TRBV13; CDR3 protein: CASSIPGSGNTIYF; CDR3 DNA: TGTGCCAGCAGCATACCAGGGTCTGGAAACACCATATATTTT
D gene: .; clone size: .; J gene: TRBJ2-4; V gene: TRBV11-3; CDR3 protein: CASSLSGDLAKNIQYF; CDR3 DNA: TGTGCCAGCAGCTTAAGTGGAGATTTAGCCAAAAACATTCAGTACTTC
D gene: TRBD1; clone size: .; J gene: TRBJ2-7; V gene: TRBV25-1; CDR3 protein: CASSDDRGFYEQYF; CDR3 DNA: TGTGCCAGCAGTGATGACAGGGGGTTTTACGAGCAGTACTTC
D gene: TRBD1; clone size: .; J gene: TRBJ1-2; V gene: TRBV12-3/TRBV12-4; CDR3 protein: CASSHGQAGYTF; CDR3 DNA: TGTGCCAGCAGTCACGGACAGGCAGGCTACACCTTC
D gene: .; clone size: .; J gene: TRBJ2-3; V gene: TRBV24-1; CDR3 protein: CATSGGITDTQYF; CDR3 DNA: TGTGCCACCAGTGGCGGGATCACAGATACGCAGTATTTT
D gene: .; clone size: .; J gene: TRBJ1-3; V gene: TRBV6-6; CDR3 protein: CASSYSRTVKGNTIYF; CDR3 DNA: TGTGCCAGCAGTTACTCGAGAACAGTCAAGGGAAACACCATATATTTT
D gene: .; clone size: .; J gene: TRBJ1-1; V gene: TRBV9; CDR3 protein: CASSVEGREAAFF; CDR3 DNA: TGTGCCAGCAGCGTAGAGGGCAGGGAGGCCGCTTTCTTT
D gene: TRBD2; clone size: .; J gene: TRBJ2-7; V gene: TRBV9; CDR3 protein: CASSVGGGASGEQYF; CDR3 DNA: TGTGCCAGCAGCGTAGGCGGGGGGGCTAGCGGAGAGCAGTACTTC
D gene: .; clone size: .; J gene: TRBJ2-6; V gene: TRBV7-9; CDR3 protein: CASSLGLRNRADGANVLTF; CDR3 DNA: TGTGCCAGCAGCTTAGGCTTACGGAACAGGGCCGATGGGGCCAACGTCCTGACTTTC
D gene: TRBD2; clone size: .; J gene: TRBJ2-3; V gene: TRBV5-6; CDR3 protein: CASSPGLAGATDTQYF; CDR3 DNA: TGTGCCAGCAGCCCAGGACTAGCGGGGGCCACAGATACGCAGTATTTT
D gene: .; clone size: .; J gene: TRBJ2-3; V gene: TRBV5-6; CDR3 protein: CASSLLARETDTQYF; CDR3 DNA: TGTGCCAGCAGCCTATTAGCGAGAGAGACAGATACGCAGTATTTT
D gene: TRBD2; clone size: .; J gene: TRBJ2-1; V gene: TRBV4-2; CDR3 protein: CASSQDVTSGSHNEQFF; CDR3 DNA: TGTGCCAGCAGCCAAGATGTAACTAGCGGGAGCCACAATGAGCAGTTCTTC
D gene: .; clone size: .; J gene: TRBJ1-2; V gene: TRBV5-1; CDR3 protein: CASSFPQTNYGYTF; CDR3 DNA: TGCGCCAGCAGCTTCCCCCAGACTAACTATGGCTACACCTTC
D gene: TRBD1; clone size: .; J gene: TRBJ1-2; V gene: TRBV24-1; CDR3 protein: CATNMDRGLGYTF; CDR3 DNA: TGTGCCACCAACATGGACAGGGGGCTTGGCTACACCTTC
D gene: .; clone size: .; J gene: TRBJ1-4; V gene: TRBV9; CDR3 protein: CASSSQGGAGEKLFF; CDR3 DNA: TGTGCCAGCAGCTCCCAAGGGGGGGCAGGGGAAAAACTGTTTTTT
D gene: .; clone size: .; J gene: TRBJ1-2; V gene: TRBV5-5; CDR3 protein: CASSLAGLNGYTF; CDR3 DNA: TGTGCCAGCAGCTTGGCAGGGCTTAATGGCTACACCTTC
D gene: .; clone size: .; J gene: TRBJ2-2; V gene: TRBV5-1; CDR3 protein: CASSLAGRELFF; CDR3 DNA: TGCGCCAGCAGCCTCGCGGGTCGGGAGCTGTTTTTT
D gene: .; clone size: .; J gene: TRBJ1-3; V gene: TRBV10-1; CDR3 protein: CASSHSSGNTIYF; CDR3 DNA: TGCGCCAGCAGTCACTCCTCTGGAAACACCATATATTTT